Below, 10 T cell receptor beta chains from the same sample are listed, as sequenced in a study of T cells in women clearing cervical HPV infection. The assay was immunoSEQ multiplex PCR, and TCRdb's table has in-frame clones only and misses some. Its clone listing holds tens of thousands of clones. Sequencing was done on a sample of blood buffy coat. The receptors originated from a woman aged 18-69 years with a cervical HPV16 infection that either progressed to CIN3+ or cleared (not recorded which).

A remark on this clone: The observed sequence ends 3 residues before the CDR3 terminus, with the missing tail filled in from the germline J gene. The rearrangement uses TRBV7-3 and TRBJ2-1, with 12 nucleotides matching TRBD2. The germline V gene has CDR1 SGHTA and CDR2 FQGTGA. This CDR3 is 15 amino acids long. J lost 4 bases, V lost 5 bases, and 3 bases had no gene match. Incomplete CDR3 DNA: TGTGCCAGCAGCCAGACTAGCGGGAGTTACAATGAG. This gives the protein CASSQTSGSYNE. The complete CDR3 sequence is CASSQTSGSYNEQFF.

A note on this clone: Read data end 3 residues before the CDR3 end; the end is taken from the germline J gene. The J gene is TRBJ2-7, the V gene TRBV19; D is undetermined. Trimming shortened V by 7 bases and J by 0 bases, and 16 bases separated the two germline ends. This CDR3 spans 15 amino acids. Per the germline V gene, CDR1 is LNHDA and CDR2 is SQIVND (reference sequence). CDR3 bases read: TGTGCCAGTATGTCTGGCGGAGCAAGCTCCTACGAG. Encoded protein: CASMSGGASSYE. Given in full, the CDR3 is CASMSGGASSYEQYF.

The CDR3 loop is CASSSSGTPYNDYTF. Incomplete CDR3 DNA: TGTGCCAGCAGCTCAAGCGGGACCCCATACAATGAC. The gene calls are TRBV7-9 and TRBJ1-2; D might be TRBD1 (5 bases). The read ends 3 residues before the CDR3 terminus; that terminus is restored from the germline J gene. CDR3 size: 15 residues. Germline CDR1 SEHNR, CDR2 FQNEAQ (reference sequence).

In regard to this clone: The CDR3 end falls 3 residues outside the read, so it is completed with the germline J gene. The chain links TRBV2 to TRBJ2-1; 8 positions agree with TRBD2. In germline, CDR1 is SNHLY, CDR2 FYNNEI. The CDR3 is made up of 15 amino acids. Trimming took 5 bases from V and 2 from J; bases not matched to a gene: 5. This CDR3 reads CASSPQRGTYNEQFF. CDR3 DNA, as far as it was read: TGTGCCAGCAGTCCCCAGCGGGGGACCTACAATGAG.

A note on this clone: The sequenced fragment ends 3 residues before the CDR3 boundary, so the rest is inferred from the germline J gene. The J gene is TRBJ2-7, the V gene TRBV28; D may match TRBD1 or TRBD2 (5 bases each). Germline V gives CDR1 MDHEN, CDR2 SYDVKM. The CDR3 has 18 amino acids. Trimming stripped 6 bases from V and 5 bases from J, with 29 bases between. CDR3: CASSQRGEAWFSGNEQYF. The covered CDR3 bases are TGTGCCAGCAGCCAGAGGGGAGAGGCCTGGTTCTCGGGAAACGAG.

On this clone itself: The read comes to an end 3 residues before the CDR3 does, leaving the germline J gene to fill in the end. The V call is TRBV30, the J call TRBJ1-4; TRBD1 aligns across 10 bases. Per the germline V gene, CDR1 is GTSNPN and CDR2 is SVGIG (reference sequence). V dropped 4 bases and J dropped 7; count of bases not matched to a gene: 6. The CDR3 is 14 amino acids. The part of the CDR3 DNA that was read is TGTGCCTGGACGCCTTGGGACAGGGGTGAAAAA. This encodes CAWTPWDRGEK. The full CDR3 is CAWTPWDRGEKLFF.

This clone is classed as medium-sized (0.01 to 0.1%) by frequency. The read is 3 residues too short to cover the CDR3 end, so that end is filled in from the germline J gene. The chain recombines TRBV4-2 with TRBJ2-6, with 7 bases fitting TRBD1. After removal of 4 bases from V and 0 bases from J, the junction contained 9 bases not matched to a gene. The CDR3 covers 18 residues. Germline V gives CDR1 LGHNA, CDR2 YNFKEQ. The part of the CDR3 DNA that was read is TGTGCCAGCAGCCCCAGGACAGGCCTACTCTCTGGGGCCAACGTC. Protein product: CASSPRTGLLSGANV. The full CDR3 reads CASSPRTGLLSGANVLTF.

On this clone: The read ends 3 residues early relative to the CDR3; the germline J gene fills the gap. V is TRBV11-2 and J is TRBJ2-1, with D possibly TRBD2 on 6 matching bases. Trimming shortened V by 5 bases and J by 3 bases, and 11 bases separated the two germline ends. Germline assignment: CDR1 SGHAT and CDR2 FQNNGV. The CDR3 consists of 14 residues. CDR3 sequence: CASSPRGNYNEQFF. Incomplete CDR3 DNA: TGTGCCAGCAGCCCTCGGGGGAACTACAATGAG.

About this clone itself: The read finishes 3 residues shy of the CDR3 end, and the germline J gene is used to complete it. The rearrangement joins TRBV30 to TRBJ2-2; 7 positions agree with TRBD1. This CDR3 has 14 amino acids. Germline lookup yields CDR1 GTSNPN and CDR2 SVGIG (reference sequence). The sequenced part of the CDR3 DNA is TGTGCCTGGAGTTTCAGACAGGGTAATTCACCG. Amino acid sequence: CAWSFRQGNSP. The whole CDR3 sequence reads CAWSFRQGNSPLFF.

As to this clone: The missing CDR3 end, 3 residues past where the read stops, is filled in from the germline J gene. The chain recombines TRBV7-9 with TRBJ2-3; D remains ambiguous. Germline CDR1 reads SEHNR; CDR2 reads FQNEAQ (reference sequence). CDR3 length: 13 residues. The part of the CDR3 DNA that was read is TGTGCCAGCAGCTTCACCCTGCAAAGGGCG. Translating gives CASSFTLQRA. The complete CDR3 protein is CASSFTLQRAQYF.